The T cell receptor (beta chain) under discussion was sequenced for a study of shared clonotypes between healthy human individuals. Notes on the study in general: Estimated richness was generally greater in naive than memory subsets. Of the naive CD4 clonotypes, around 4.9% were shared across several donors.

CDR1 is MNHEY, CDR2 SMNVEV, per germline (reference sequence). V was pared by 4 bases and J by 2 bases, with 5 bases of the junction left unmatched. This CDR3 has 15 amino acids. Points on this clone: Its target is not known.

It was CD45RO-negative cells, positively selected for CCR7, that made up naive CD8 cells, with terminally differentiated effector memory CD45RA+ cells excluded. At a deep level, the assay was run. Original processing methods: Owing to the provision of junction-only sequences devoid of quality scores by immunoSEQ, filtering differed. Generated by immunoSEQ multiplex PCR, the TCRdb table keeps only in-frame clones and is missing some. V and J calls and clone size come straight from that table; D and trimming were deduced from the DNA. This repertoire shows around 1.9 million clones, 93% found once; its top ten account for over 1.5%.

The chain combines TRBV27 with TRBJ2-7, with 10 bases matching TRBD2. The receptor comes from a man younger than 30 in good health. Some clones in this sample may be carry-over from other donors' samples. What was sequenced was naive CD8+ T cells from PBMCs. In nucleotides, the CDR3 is TGTGCCAGCAGTTACAAGCGGGAGGGCACCTACGAGCAGTACTTC. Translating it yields CASSYKREGTYEQYF.